The T cell receptor (beta chain) described here comes from a study of blood T cell repertoires in COVID-19. Across the whole study: COVID-19 samples collected from the United States, Italy and Spain covered acute and convalescent phases. In each case, the material was cDNA or gDNA derived from T cells, B-cell-depleted T cells, or PBMCs.

As processed by the authors: Reference gene primer amplification gave estimated nucleated cell counts. The assay was immunoSEQ multiplex PCR, and TCRdb's table has in-frame clones only and misses some. V and J calls plus clone size are reproduced from that table; the DNA served to infer D and trimming. The sample records about 170,000 clones, under 80% being singletons. This clone was counted ten times or more. Sample: peripheral blood. This TCR was recovered from a man between 65 and 80 years old with acute or convalescent COVID-19.

The CDR3 DNA reads as TGTGCCAGCAGCGTAGGAGACAGGGGTGACGATTCACCCCTCCACTTT. This translates into CASSVGDRGDDSPLHF. The gene calls are TRBV9 and TRBJ1-6; TRBD1 agrees at 8 bases. This CDR3 spans 16 amino acids. Germline V gene data show CDR1 as SGDLS and CDR2 as YYNGEE. V lost 0 bases to trimming and J lost 8 bases; unmatched junction nucleotides: 7. The whole variable domain, filled in from reference TRBV9 and TRBJ1-6, reads DSGVTQTPKHLITATGQRVTLRCSPRSGDLSVYWYQQSLDQGLQFLIQYYNGEERAKGNILERFSAQQFPDLHSELNLSSLELGDSALYFCASSVGDRGDDSPLHFGNGTRLTVT.